The 5 T cell receptor beta chains below were found in one sample sequenced in a study of CD8 T cells in Susac syndrome. It was with random hexamers that roughly 0.45 to 1 ug RNA was reverse transcribed. Each CDR3 protein is one row after TCRdb ran MiXCR on the immunoSEQ multiplex PCR reads. The repertoire holds roughly 180,000 distinct CDR3 sequences, about 94% seen once, with 0.09% to 0.095% in the top ten. The sample was CD4+ T cells from PBMCs. These receptor sequences come from a human donor with multiple sclerosis.

V usage is TRBV3-1 and J usage is TRBJ2-7, with TRBD2 matching over 9 bases. V was pared by 4 bases and J by 4 bases, with 8 bases of the junction left unmatched. Germline CDR1 and CDR2: LGHDT and YNNKEL (reference sequence). The CDR3 consists of 15 residues. The CDR3 here is CASSRGVAGDYEQYF. In nucleotides, the CDR3 is TGTGCCAGCAGCCGCGGCGTAGCGGGAGATTACGAGCAGTACTTC.

Comments on this clonotype: One end of the junction fails to match germline, which may point to a read error. The chain carries TRBV19 and TRBJ2-1; TRBD2 matches at 9 bases. Germline CDR1 reads LNHDA; CDR2 reads SQIVND (reference sequence). The CDR3 is 13 amino acids. CDR3 sequence reads: CASSKRGTSSPLF. CDR3 nucleotide sequence: TGTGCCAGTAGTAAACGGGGGACTAGCTCTCCCCTCTTC.

The chain uses TRBV6-6 and TRBJ2-7; no clear D. Germline assignment: CDR1 MNHNY and CDR2 SVGAGI (reference sequence). Trimming removed 0 bases from V and 9 bases from J, with 12 bases in between. CDR3 length equals 13 residues. Here the CDR3 reads CASSYSDEPGQYF. DNA of the CDR3: TGTGCCAGCAGTTACTCGGACGAACCTGGGCAGTACTTC.

The chain employs TRBV7-8 and TRBJ2-6; a weak D match, TRBD1 (6 bases). From germline, CDR1 is SGHVS and CDR2 FQNEAQ. The CDR3 runs to 19 residues. Trimming took 11 bases from V and 0 from J, leaving 26 bases between them. The chain's CDR3 is CAVTQSWTVAFSGANVLTF. The CDR3, as DNA: TGTGCCGTCACCCAGAGTTGGACAGTAGCATTCTCTGGGGCCAACGTCCTGACTTTC.

The chain links TRBV25-1 to TRBJ2-6; 7 nucleotides align to TRBD1. The CDR3 totals 20 residues. CDR1 and CDR2 (germline): MGHDK, SYGVNS. Germline trimming cut 4 bases from V and 0 bases from J; bases unmatched to any gene: 15. Here the CDR3 reads CASSVKPDRSTRSGANVLTF. CDR3 sequence (DNA): TGTGCCAGCAGTGTTAAACCGGACAGGAGTACACGCTCTGGGGCCAACGTCCTGACTTTC.